The rows below give T cell receptor beta chains drawn from one sample of a study of blood T cell repertoires in COVID-19. Assay used: immunoSEQ multiplex PCR; TCRdb lists only in-frame clones, some missing. Here the sample spans about 54,000 clones, approximately 89% being singletons. The source material was peripheral blood. The receptors derive from a human donor in a cohort sampled during active COVID-19. Each CDR3 is given with its conserved first and last residue. Each record gives: clone size, J gene, D gene, V gene, CDR3 DNA, CDR3 protein. D genes are given only for firm matches. A row's size may be missing; if present it is once, few, many or a size class.

size: .
J: TRBJ2-2
D: .
V: TRBV6-2/TRBV6-3
DNA: TGTGCCAGCAGTTACGGCGGGGGCAACACCGGGGAGCTGTTTTTT
CDR3: CASSYGGGNTGELFF

size: .
J: TRBJ2-3
D: .
V: TRBV6-1
DNA: TGTGCCAGCAGTGAAATAAGCGGGCTCGACACAGATACGCAGTATTTT
CDR3: CASSEISGLDTDTQYF

size: once
J: TRBJ2-7
D: .
V: TRBV7-3
DNA: TGTGCCAGCAGCTTACTCCCAGGCCCGTCCTACGAGCAGTACTTC
CDR3: CASSLLPGPSYEQYF

size: .
J: TRBJ1-6
D: .
V: TRBV11-1
DNA: TGTGCCAGCAGCTTAACGGGTGCGGGTAATTCACCCCTCCACTTT
CDR3: CASSLTGAGNSPLHF

size: .
J: TRBJ1-4
D: .
V: TRBV5-6
DNA: TGTGCCAGCAGCCCGACAGCGTCAACTAATGAAAAACTGTTTTTT
CDR3: CASSPTASTNEKLFF

size: .
J: TRBJ1-4
D: .
V: TRBV3-1/TRBV3-2
DNA: TGTGCCAGCAGCCAAGTTGGTGGGAGGGAAAAACTGTTTTTT
CDR3: CASSQVGGREKLFF

size: few
J: TRBJ2-7
D: TRBD1
V: TRBV5-6
DNA: TGTGCCAGCAGCCGGGACAGGGGTGTGCAGTACTTC
CDR3: CASSRDRGVQYF

size: .
J: TRBJ2-7
D: .
V: TRBV5-4
DNA: TGTGCCAGCAGCCCTGGCGGTGGAGGAGGGGCCTACGAGCAGTACTTC
CDR3: CASSPGGGGGAYEQYF

size: .
J: TRBJ2-5
D: .
V: TRBV28
DNA: TGTGCCGCGGGCAGGTGGGAAGAGACCCAGTACTTC
CDR3: CAAGRWEETQYF

size: .
J: TRBJ2-1
D: TRBD2
V: TRBV3-1/TRBV3-2
DNA: TGTGCCAGCAGCCGCCGGCTAGCGGGAGTAGACAATGAGCAGTTCTTC
CDR3: CASSRRLAGVDNEQFF

size: .
J: TRBJ2-3
D: TRBD2
V: TRBV19
DNA: TGTGCCAGTAGTACTCCGGGACTAGCGCGAGGACATACGCAGTATTTT
CDR3: CASSTPGLARGHTQYF

size: .
J: TRBJ1-1
D: TRBD1
V: TRBV7-3
DNA: TGTGCCAGCAGCCCGGGGGACAGGAACACTGAAGCTTTCTTT
CDR3: CASSPGDRNTEAFF

size: .
J: TRBJ2-7
D: TRBD1
V: TRBV18
DNA: TGTGCCAGCTCTCCCAGGACAGGGGGCTACGAGCAGTACTTC
CDR3: CASSPRTGGYEQYF

size: .
J: TRBJ1-1
D: .
V: TRBV7-9
DNA: TGTGCCAGCAGCTTAACCACAGACACTGAAGCTTTCTTT
CDR3: CASSLTTDTEAFF

size: medium-sized
J: TRBJ2-1
D: .
V: TRBV4-1
DNA: TGCGCCAGCAGCAACGTACTAGTATTCTCTGAGCAGTTCTTC
CDR3: CASSNVLVFSEQFF

size: .
J: TRBJ2-2
D: .
V: TRBV9
DNA: TGTGCCAGCAGCGTAGTTGTGGCTGGCGGGGAGCTGTTTTTT
CDR3: CASSVVVAGGELFF

size: .
J: TRBJ2-1
D: .
V: TRBV21-1
DNA: TGTGCCAGCAGCAAAGAGAATAGCGGGGGGGTCTACAATGAGCAGTTCTTC
CDR3: CASSKENSGGVYNEQFF

size: .
J: TRBJ2-1
D: .
V: TRBV7-6
DNA: TGTGCCAGCAGCTTAGGTCTCTACCCGGGGATCGATGAGCAGTTCTTC
CDR3: CASSLGLYPGIDEQFF

size: .
J: TRBJ1-2
D: .
V: TRBV6-4
DNA: TGTGCCAGCAGCCCAGAATCCAGGGGACGGGGCTACACCTTC
CDR3: CASSPESRGRGYTF

size: .
J: TRBJ2-7
D: TRBD2
V: TRBV9
DNA: TGTGCCAGGGTAGCGGGAACCTCCTACGAGCAGTACTTC
CDR3: CARVAGTSYEQYF

size: .
J: TRBJ1-4
D: .
V: TRBV15
DNA: TGTGCCACCAGCAGGGGGGGAACTAATGAAAAACTGTTTTTT
CDR3: CATSRGGTNEKLFF

size: .
J: TRBJ2-2
D: .
V: TRBV3-1/TRBV3-2
DNA: TGTGCCAGCAGCCGGACTTCTTCGAACACCGGGGAGCTGTTTTTT
CDR3: CASSRTSSNTGELFF

size: .
J: TRBJ2-1
D: TRBD2
V: TRBV11-3
DNA: TGTGCCAGCAGCTTAGTTACTAGCGCGACGGCTCATAGCGATGAGCAGTTCTTC
CDR3: CASSLVTSATAHSDEQFF

size: few
J: TRBJ1-5
D: TRBD1
V: TRBV18
DNA: TGTGCCAGCTCACTCCGTCCCGGGACAGGGAATGATCAGCCCCAGCATTTT
CDR3: CASSLRPGTGNDQPQHF

size: .
J: TRBJ2-2
D: TRBD2
V: TRBV6-4
DNA: TGTGCCAGCCTGGCAAGGAGGCTAGCGGGGACCGACAAGGGGGCCGGGGAGCTGTTTTTT
CDR3: CASLARRLAGTDKGAGELFF

size: .
J: TRBJ2-3
D: .
V: TRBV9
DNA: TGTGCCAGCAGCGTAGAGGTAGTGGGCAGGGATACGCAGTATTTT
CDR3: CASSVEVVGRDTQYF

size: .
J: TRBJ2-1
D: TRBD2
V: TRBV19
DNA: TGTGCCAGTAGTATAGCACTAGCGGGGGGCTACAATGAGCAGTTCTTC
CDR3: CASSIALAGGYNEQFF

size: .
J: TRBJ1-2
D: .
V: TRBV19
DNA: TGTGCCAGTACCACTCAGGGGAGGGTTGGTGGCTACACCTTC
CDR3: CASTTQGRVGGYTF

size: .
J: TRBJ2-1
D: TRBD2
V: TRBV12-5
DNA: TGTGCTAGTGGTATGGGACTAGCGGGTGAGAGCTCCTACAATGAGCAGTTCTTC
CDR3: CASGMGLAGESSYNEQFF

size: .
J: TRBJ1-2
D: .
V: TRBV19
DNA: TGTGCCAGTAGTATGGACACTTCTAACTATGGCTACACCTTC
CDR3: CASSMDTSNYGYTF

size: .
J: TRBJ2-7
D: TRBD1
V: TRBV6-5
DNA: TGTGCCAGCAGGGAGGGACAGGGACCCCACTACGAGCAGTACTTC
CDR3: CASREGQGPHYEQYF